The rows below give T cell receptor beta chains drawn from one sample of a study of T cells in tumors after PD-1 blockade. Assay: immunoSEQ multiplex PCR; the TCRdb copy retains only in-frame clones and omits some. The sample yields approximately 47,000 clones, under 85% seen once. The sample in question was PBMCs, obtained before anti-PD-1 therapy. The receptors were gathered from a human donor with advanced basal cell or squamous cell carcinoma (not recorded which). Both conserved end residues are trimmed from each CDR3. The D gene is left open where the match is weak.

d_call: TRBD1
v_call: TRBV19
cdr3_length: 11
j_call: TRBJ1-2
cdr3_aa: ASSIRQGDGYT

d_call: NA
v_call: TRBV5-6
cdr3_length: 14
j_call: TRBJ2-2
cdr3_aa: ASSLVSNRATGELF

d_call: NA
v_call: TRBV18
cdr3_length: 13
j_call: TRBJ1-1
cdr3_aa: ASSPIAQGGSEAF

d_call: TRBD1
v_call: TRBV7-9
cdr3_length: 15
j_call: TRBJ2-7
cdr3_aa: ASSFLAEQGVIAEQY

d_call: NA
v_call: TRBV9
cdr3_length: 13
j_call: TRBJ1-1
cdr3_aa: ASSVEVSMNTEAF

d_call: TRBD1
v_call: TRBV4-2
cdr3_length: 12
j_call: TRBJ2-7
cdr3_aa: ASSQYQGAHEQY

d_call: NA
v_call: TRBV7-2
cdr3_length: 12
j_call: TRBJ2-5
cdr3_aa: ASSLAGTPETQY

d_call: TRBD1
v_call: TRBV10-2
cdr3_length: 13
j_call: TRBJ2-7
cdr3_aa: ASSESGQGFREQY

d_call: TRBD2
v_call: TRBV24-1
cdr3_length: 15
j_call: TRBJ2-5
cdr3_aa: ATSDPTLAGGLETQY

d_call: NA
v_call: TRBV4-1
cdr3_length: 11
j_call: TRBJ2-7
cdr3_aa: ASSQKRSYEQY

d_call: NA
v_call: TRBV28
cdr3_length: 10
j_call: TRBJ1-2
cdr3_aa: ASRSGTRGYT

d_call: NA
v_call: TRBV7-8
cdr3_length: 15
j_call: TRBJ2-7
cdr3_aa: ASSLVPSLGAYYEQY

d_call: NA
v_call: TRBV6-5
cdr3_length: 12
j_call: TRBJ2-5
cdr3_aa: ASQGGGGLETQY

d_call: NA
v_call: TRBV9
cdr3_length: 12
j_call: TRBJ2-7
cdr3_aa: ASSVRDTPYEQY

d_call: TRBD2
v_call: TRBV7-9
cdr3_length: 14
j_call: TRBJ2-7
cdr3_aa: ASSPPGLAGFYEQY

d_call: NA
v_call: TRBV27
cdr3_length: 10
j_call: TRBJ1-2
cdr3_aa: ASSLSGLGYT

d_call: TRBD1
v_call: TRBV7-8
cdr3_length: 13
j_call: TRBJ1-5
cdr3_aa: ASRRTGGSNQPQH

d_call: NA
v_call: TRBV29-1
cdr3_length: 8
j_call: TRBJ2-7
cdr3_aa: SVAPYEQY

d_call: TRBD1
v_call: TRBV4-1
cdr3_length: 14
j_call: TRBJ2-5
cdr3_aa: ASSQGQGANGETQY

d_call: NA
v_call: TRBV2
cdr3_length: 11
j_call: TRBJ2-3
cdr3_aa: ASDITSTDTQY

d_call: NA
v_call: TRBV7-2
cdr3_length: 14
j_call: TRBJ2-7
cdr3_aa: ASSFGSGRRFGEQY

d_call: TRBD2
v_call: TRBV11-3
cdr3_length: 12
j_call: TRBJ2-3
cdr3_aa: ASSFGTKADTQY

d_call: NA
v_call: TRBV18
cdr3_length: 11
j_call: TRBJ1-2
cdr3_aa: ASSPDKLHGYT

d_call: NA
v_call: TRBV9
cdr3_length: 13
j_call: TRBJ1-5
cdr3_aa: ASSLTGDSNQPQH

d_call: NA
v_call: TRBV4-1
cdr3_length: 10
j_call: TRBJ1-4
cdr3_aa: ASSQKVEKLF

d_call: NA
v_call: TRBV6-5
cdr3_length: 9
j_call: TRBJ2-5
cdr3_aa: ASSYGETQY

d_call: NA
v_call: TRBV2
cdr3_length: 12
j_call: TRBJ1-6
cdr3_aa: ASSYYTGGSPLH

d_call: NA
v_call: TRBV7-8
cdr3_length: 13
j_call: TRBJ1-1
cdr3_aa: ASSGGELVNTEAF